This T cell receptor beta chain is from a study of post-analysis software for immune sequencing data. Across the study: Clinical courses comprised relapsing-remitting, secondary progressive and progressive-relapsing multiple sclerosis.

Points on this clonotype: Antigen: not known.

Libraries were made from TCR beta cDNA, and they carried unique molecular identifiers. The source material, roughly 0.9 to 11 million T cells, gave rise to roughly 0.5 million cDNA molecules. TCRdb independently ran MiXCR on the PCR reads; one entry per CDR3 protein. The sample has roughly 400,000 distinct CDR3 sequences, about 40% seen once. Per germline, CDR1 SGHRS and CDR2 YFSETQ. V lost 0 bases and J 8 bases, leaving 8 bases between the germline ends. This CDR3 has 12 amino acids. Overall study results and limits: Controls showed significantly higher normalized Chao1 diversity than did multiple sclerosis patients. Pronounced co-clustering by F measure was evident among identically batched samples. In patients, TRBV5-6, TRBV5-1 and TRBV20-1 belonged to roughly five TRBV segments found more frequently than in controls.

This receptor was identified in a girl aged 2 to 9 with multiple sclerosis. Sequencing used blood. This chain joins TRBV5-1 and TRBJ1-2; D remains unclear. CDR3 DNA: TGCGCCAGCAGCTTGGCCTTAAGCGGCTACACCTTC. Amino acid sequence: CASSLALSGYTF.